This TCR beta chain was profiled in a study of technical replicates of blood from several donors. This table comes from immunoSEQ multiplex PCR, and its TCRdb copy is limited to in-frame clones, with some not included. The data contain approximately 81,000 clones, 95% to 97% of them singletons. Germline V gene lookup returns CDR1 ENHRY and CDR2 SYGVKD. CDR3 length: 13 residues. The ends were cut back, 0 bases at V and 7 bases at J, with 7 bases in the middle. This TCR was recovered from a human donor in good health. Material for sequencing was T cells isolated from PBMCs. This chain joins TRBV10-3 and TRBJ1-5; D gene ambiguous. As DNA, the CDR3 is TGTGCCATCAGTGAGTCGAACGGGCAGCCCCAGCATTTT. Its translation: CAISESNGQPQHF.